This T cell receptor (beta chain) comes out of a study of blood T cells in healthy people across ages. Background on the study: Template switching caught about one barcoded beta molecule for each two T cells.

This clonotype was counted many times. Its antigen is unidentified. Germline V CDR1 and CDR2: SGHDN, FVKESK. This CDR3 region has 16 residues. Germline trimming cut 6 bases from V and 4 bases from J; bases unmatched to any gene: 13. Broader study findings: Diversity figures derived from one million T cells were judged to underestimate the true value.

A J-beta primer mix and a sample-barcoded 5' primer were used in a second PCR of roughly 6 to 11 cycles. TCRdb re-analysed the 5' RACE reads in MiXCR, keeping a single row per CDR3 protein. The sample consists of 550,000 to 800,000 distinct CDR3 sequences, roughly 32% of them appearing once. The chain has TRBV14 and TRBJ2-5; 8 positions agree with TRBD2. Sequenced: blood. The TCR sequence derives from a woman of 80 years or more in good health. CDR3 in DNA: TGTGCCAGCAGTCGGGGGGGCGGCAACGTGGCAGAGACCCAGTACTTC. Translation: CASSRGGGNVAETQYF.